Listed below are T cell receptor beta chains from one sample, sequenced in a study of neurological immune-mediated disorders. MiXCR, applied by TCRdb to the 5' RACE reads, yields one record per CDR3 protein. This sample has about 33,000 distinct CDR3 sequences, with more than 1.3% found just once. The sequencing sample was made of PBMCs. Source of these receptors: a woman in her twenties or thirties with multiple sclerosis. Both conserved end residues are part of each CDR3. Fields, in order: CDR3 protein, CDR3 DNA, J gene, D gene, clone size, V gene. D genes are given only for firm matches. Clone size is not always given. Where it is, it says once, few, many or a class for expanded clones.

cdr3_aa: CSARSRQGVGDTIYF
cdr3_nt: TGCAGTGCTAGATCCCGACAGGGGGTAGGGGACACCATATATTTT
j_call: TRBJ1-3
d_call: TRBD1
clone_size: many
v_call: TRBV20-1

cdr3_aa: CASSRTGVGYTF
cdr3_nt: TGTGCCAGCAGTCGCACAGGGGTTGGCTACACCTTC
j_call: TRBJ1-2
d_call: TRBD1
clone_size: many
v_call: TRBV12-3/TRBV12-4

cdr3_aa: CSARTATGIFTSYTF
cdr3_nt: TGCAGTGCTAGGACTGCGACAGGTATTTTTACGAGCTACACCTTC
j_call: TRBJ1-2
d_call: -
clone_size: many
v_call: TRBV20-1

cdr3_aa: CASSYGDSFLQETQYF
cdr3_nt: TGTGCCAGCAGTTACGGGGACAGCTTCCTCCAAGAGACCCAGTACTTC
j_call: TRBJ2-5
d_call: TRBD1
clone_size: many
v_call: TRBV6-6

cdr3_aa: CSARPSGPNTGELFF
cdr3_nt: TGCAGTGCTAGACCTAGCGGGCCGAACACCGGGGAGCTGTTTTTT
j_call: TRBJ2-2
d_call: TRBD2
clone_size: many
v_call: TRBV20-1

cdr3_aa: CSAPTPGQGLLGETQYF
cdr3_nt: TGCAGTGCCCCAACCCCGGGACAGGGTTTATTAGGGGAGACCCAGTACTTC
j_call: TRBJ2-5
d_call: TRBD1
clone_size: many
v_call: TRBV20-1

cdr3_aa: CASSRLAGLETQYF
cdr3_nt: TGTGCCAGCAGCCGACTAGCGGGGTTGGAGACCCAGTACTTC
j_call: TRBJ2-5
d_call: TRBD2
clone_size: many
v_call: TRBV12-3/TRBV12-4

cdr3_aa: CASSLWTSGGREETQYF
cdr3_nt: TGTGCCAGCAGCTTATGGACTAGCGGGGGCCGGGAGGAGACCCAGTACTTC
j_call: TRBJ2-5
d_call: TRBD2
clone_size: many
v_call: TRBV3-1

cdr3_aa: CASSIGRVNYGYTF
cdr3_nt: TGTGCCAGCAGCATAGGACGGGTTAACTATGGCTACACCTTC
j_call: TRBJ1-2
d_call: -
clone_size: many
v_call: TRBV5-6

cdr3_aa: CASSVETTEHEQFF
cdr3_nt: TGTGCCAGCAGCGTAGAGACAACGGAACATGAGCAGTTCTTC
j_call: TRBJ2-1
d_call: -
clone_size: many
v_call: TRBV9

cdr3_aa: CSARDFGIESTGELFF
cdr3_nt: TGCAGTGCTAGAGATTTCGGTATAGAATCCACCGGGGAGCTGTTTTTT
j_call: TRBJ2-2
d_call: -
clone_size: many
v_call: TRBV20-1

cdr3_aa: CASSLARGASYEQYF
cdr3_nt: TGCGCCAGCAGCCTCGCACGGGGGGCCTCCTACGAGCAGTACTTC
j_call: TRBJ2-7
d_call: -
clone_size: many
v_call: TRBV4-1

cdr3_aa: CASSFLMGGGTDTQYF
cdr3_nt: TGTGCCAGCAGTTTTTTGATGGGCGGGGGGACGGATACGCAGTATTTT
j_call: TRBJ2-3
d_call: TRBD2
clone_size: many
v_call: TRBV12-3/TRBV12-4

cdr3_aa: CASIGAGGPNYGYTF
cdr3_nt: TGTGCCAGCATCGGAGCAGGGGGACCTAACTATGGCTACACCTTC
j_call: TRBJ1-2
d_call: TRBD1
clone_size: -
v_call: TRBV2

cdr3_aa: CASSWGGEAYGYTF
cdr3_nt: TGTGCCAGCAGCTGGGGTGGAGAAGCCTATGGCTACACCTTC
j_call: TRBJ1-2
d_call: -
clone_size: many
v_call: TRBV5-5

cdr3_aa: CASSSGLIANYGYTF
cdr3_nt: TGTGCCAGCAGTTCAGGACTGATAGCTAACTATGGCTACACCTTC
j_call: TRBJ1-2
d_call: -
clone_size: many
v_call: TRBV6-2/TRBV6-3

cdr3_aa: CASSLASGGPYNEQFF
cdr3_nt: TGTGCCAGCAGCTTAGCTAGCGGGGGGCCCTACAATGAGCAGTTCTTC
j_call: TRBJ2-1
d_call: TRBD2
clone_size: many
v_call: TRBV7-9

cdr3_aa: CSAPRGVETQYF
cdr3_nt: TGCAGTGCTCCGAGGGGGGTTGAGACCCAGTACTTC
j_call: TRBJ2-5
d_call: -
clone_size: many
v_call: TRBV20-1

cdr3_aa: CSARRQTVGEQFF
cdr3_nt: TGCAGTGCTAGGCGACAGACCGTCGGTGAGCAGTTCTTC
j_call: TRBJ2-1
d_call: -
clone_size: many
v_call: TRBV20-1

cdr3_aa: CASSLNELSSYEQYF
cdr3_nt: TGTGCCAGCAGCTTAAATGAGCTCAGCTCCTACGAGCAGTACTTC
j_call: TRBJ2-7
d_call: -
clone_size: many
v_call: TRBV7-6

cdr3_aa: CASSSGQGAYEQYF
cdr3_nt: TGTGCCAGCAGCTCGGGACAGGGGGCGTACGAGCAGTACTTC
j_call: TRBJ2-7
d_call: TRBD1
clone_size: many
v_call: TRBV7-2

cdr3_aa: CASRDSGRGGEQYF
cdr3_nt: TGCGCCAGCAGGGACTCGGGTCGAGGTGGCGAGCAGTACTTC
j_call: TRBJ2-7
d_call: -
clone_size: many
v_call: TRBV10-2

cdr3_aa: CTSSLSALAGDTQYF
cdr3_nt: TGCACCAGCAGCCTAAGTGCCCTAGCGGGCGATACGCAGTATTTT
j_call: TRBJ2-3
d_call: -
clone_size: many
v_call: TRBV1

cdr3_aa: CASSSEGGYGYTF
cdr3_nt: TGCGCCAGCAGCTCGGAGGGAGGCTATGGCTACACCTTC
j_call: TRBJ1-2
d_call: -
clone_size: many
v_call: TRBV5-1

cdr3_aa: CATSSGGAYNEQFF
cdr3_nt: TGTGCCACCAGTAGCGGGGGGGCATACAATGAGCAGTTCTTC
j_call: TRBJ2-1
d_call: TRBD2
clone_size: many
v_call: TRBV24-1

cdr3_aa: CSARGPDRTLRYEQYF
cdr3_nt: TGCAGTGCTAGAGGACCCGACAGGACCCTTCGGTACGAGCAGTACTTC
j_call: TRBJ2-7
d_call: -
clone_size: many
v_call: TRBV20-1

cdr3_aa: CASSYSNGLYGYTF
cdr3_nt: TGTGCCAGCAGTTACTCAAATGGCCTGTATGGCTACACCTTC
j_call: TRBJ1-2
d_call: -
clone_size: many
v_call: TRBV6-5

cdr3_aa: CSVEKPPGEQYF
cdr3_nt: TGCAGCGTTGAAAAGCCCCCTGGCGAGCAGTACTTC
j_call: TRBJ2-7
d_call: -
clone_size: many
v_call: TRBV29-1

cdr3_aa: CASSPGTGLKSAQYF
cdr3_nt: TGCGCCAGCAGCCCAGGGACAGGGCTAAAAAGTGCGCAGTACTTC
j_call: TRBJ2-7
d_call: TRBD1
clone_size: many
v_call: TRBV5-1

cdr3_aa: CASRLIAGANTGELFF
cdr3_nt: TGTGCCAGCAGACTGATAGCGGGCGCGAACACCGGGGAGCTGTTTTTT
j_call: TRBJ2-2
d_call: TRBD2
clone_size: many
v_call: TRBV27

cdr3_aa: CASSLGVRRANTEAFF
cdr3_nt: TGCGCCAGCAGCTTGGGGGTCAGAAGGGCTAACACTGAAGCTTTCTTT
j_call: TRBJ1-1
d_call: -
clone_size: many
v_call: TRBV5-1

cdr3_aa: CAISDPGFDTEAFF
cdr3_nt: TGTGCCATCAGTGATCCAGGGTTCGACACTGAAGCTTTCTTT
j_call: TRBJ1-1
d_call: -
clone_size: many
v_call: TRBV10-3